These T cell receptor beta chains were read from a single sample in a study of blood T cell repertoires in COVID-19. Some clones are missing from TCRdb's copy, which holds only in-frame ones; the method was immunoSEQ multiplex PCR. Of about 140,000 clones listed, about 74% were seen once; the top ten hold 16%. Sequencing input: peripheral blood. The receptors derive from a man aged 45-60 years with acute or convalescent COVID-19. CDR3s include the opening cysteine and the closing phenylalanine or tryptophan. A D gene is named only where the DNA matches it firmly. The size entry is marked missing in some rows and otherwise reads once, few, many or a size class.

TRBJ2-6 | . | . | TRBV27 | 17 | CASSLWGRTSGANVLTF | TGTGCCAGCAGTTTATGGGGCAGAACCTCTGGGGCCAACGTCCTGACTTTC
TRBJ1-1 | . | . | TRBV5-4 | 16 | CASSLEATAMNTEAFF | TGTGCCAGCAGCTTGGAAGCGACAGCAATGAACACTGAAGCTTTCTTT
TRBJ1-4 | . | . | TRBV5-6 | 16 | CASSLTGASTNEKLFF | TGTGCCAGCAGCCTAACAGGTGCCTCAACTAATGAAAAACTGTTTTTT
TRBJ2-1 | . | . | TRBV24-1 | 15 | CATSVRGALSTEQFF | TGTGCCACCAGTGTCCGGGGGGCCTTATCCACTGAGCAGTTCTTC
TRBJ2-6 | . | once | TRBV23-1 | 20 | CASTRNDLTGFTTGANVLTF | TGCGCCAGCACTCGGAACGACCTAACAGGGTTCACGACCGGGGCCAACGTCCTGACTTTC
TRBJ1-3 | . | . | TRBV5-1 | 15 | CASSWNPAGGNTIYF | TGCGCCAGCAGCTGGAATCCCGCAGGTGGAAACACCATATATTTT
TRBJ1-5 | . | once | TRBV23-1 | 14 | CASSQSRGTQPQHF | TGCGCCAGCAGTCAATCAAGGGGGACTCAGCCCCAGCATTTT
TRBJ1-6 | . | . | TRBV27 | 15 | CASSLRAGLNSPLHF | TGTGCCAGCAGTTTACGAGCGGGGTTAAATTCACCCCTCCACTTT
TRBJ2-1 | . | . | TRBV29-1 | 14 | CSVEDRSGVDEQFF | TGCAGCGTTGAAGATCGGTCAGGGGTGGATGAGCAGTTCTTC
TRBJ1-5 | . | . | TRBV29-1 | 13 | CSAMDSSNQPQHF | TGCAGCGCTATGGACAGTTCAAATCAGCCCCAGCATTTT
TRBJ1-5 | TRBD1 | . | TRBV19 | 17 | CASSRGQNIYKGQPQHF | TGTGCCAGTAGTAGGGGACAGAACATTTATAAGGGTCAGCCCCAGCATTTT
TRBJ2-3 | . | . | TRBV11-3 | 15 | CASSLGGQRTDTQYF | TGTGCCAGCAGCTTAGGAGGACAAAGGACAGATACGCAGTATTTT
TRBJ2-5 | TRBD1 | once | TRBV30 | 12 | CAWGTDQETQYF | TGTGCCTGGGGGACAGACCAAGAGACCCAGTACTTC
TRBJ2-3 | . | . | TRBV10-3 | 13 | CAISSGVTDTQYF | TGTGCCATCAGTTCAGGGGTAACAGATACGCAGTATTTT
TRBJ1-3 | . | . | TRBV30 | 16 | CAWRAFRASSGNTIYF | TGTGCCTGGAGGGCTTTCAGGGCGAGCTCTGGAAACACCATATATTTT
TRBJ2-1 | . | . | TRBV24-1 | 15 | CATSEQSGSYNEQFF | TGTGCCACCAGTGAACAGTCCGGCTCCTACAATGAGCAGTTCTTC
TRBJ1-5 | TRBD1 | few | TRBV6-4 | 14 | CASSEGPGGQPQHF | TGTGCCAGCAGTGAAGGGCCAGGGGGGCAGCCCCAGCATTTT
TRBJ2-6 | . | . | TRBV24-1 | 16 | CATSDLDSSGANVLTF | TGTGCCACCAGTGATTTGGACAGCTCTGGGGCCAACGTCCTGACTTTC
TRBJ2-2 | TRBD1 | once | TRBV29-1 | 14 | CSVPGTGLSGELFF | TGCAGCGTCCCCGGGACAGGGTTGTCCGGGGAGCTGTTTTTT
TRBJ1-1 | . | . | TRBV5-1 | 17 | CASSLGVGGVRNTEAFF | TGCGCCAGCAGCTTGGGGGTCGGAGGGGTAAGGAACACTGAAGCTTTCTTT
TRBJ2-4 | . | . | TRBV29-1 | 13 | CSVDTGSQNIQYF | TGCAGCGTAGACACAGGGTCCCAAAACATTCAGTACTTC
TRBJ1-2 | . | . | TRBV5-1 | 15 | CASSLNGREGYGYTF | TGCGCCAGCAGCTTGAATGGGCGAGAGGGCTATGGCTACACCTTC
TRBJ2-3 | . | . | TRBV10-1 | 16 | CASSDPASRDTDTQYF | TGCGCCAGCAGTGACCCGGCTAGCAGAGACACAGATACGCAGTATTTT
TRBJ2-5 | . | once | TRBV2 | 13 | CASKMGAEETQYF | TGTGCCAGCAAAATGGGGGCCGAAGAGACCCAGTACTTC
TRBJ2-2 | TRBD2 | . | TRBV13 | 18 | CASSLPAGLAVNTGELFF | TGTGCCAGCAGCTTACCAGCGGGACTAGCGGTGAACACCGGGGAGCTGTTTTTT
TRBJ1-1 | . | . | TRBV2 | 15 | CASSDPREGVTEAFF | TGTGCCAGCAGTGATCCCAGGGAGGGTGTCACTGAAGCTTTCTTT
TRBJ1-4 | TRBD1 | . | TRBV30 | 19 | CAWSPGPERRDRGNEKLFF | TGTGCCTGGAGTCCAGGCCCAGAACGCCGGGACAGAGGAAATGAAAAACTGTTTTTT
TRBJ1-1 | . | . | TRBV18 | 16 | CASSPETGVGNTEAFF | TGTGCCAGCTCACCCGAAACGGGGGTTGGGAACACTGAAGCTTTCTTT
TRBJ2-3 | TRBD2 | . | TRBV9 | 15 | CASSVRSGGADTQYF | TGTGCCAGCAGCGTAAGGAGCGGGGGGGCTGATACGCAGTATTTT